This entry features one TCR beta chain sequence. No antigen is known for it. Compared with germline, one end of the junction differs, possibly owing to a read error. The collaborating institutions used their own protocols to collect whole blood in K2EDTA tubes. Collaborator samples were shipped for TCRbeta analysis as frozen whole blood, isolated PBMCs, or DNA extracted from either sample type. This sample is part of a study of blood T cell repertoires in COVID-19 (dated by TCRdb to the early 2020s). The study in broad terms: Samples covering the acute and convalescent phases of COVID-19 were provided by collaborators in the United States, Italy and Spain. The material from the prospective study consisted of cDNA or gDNA derived from T cells, B-cell-depleted T cells, or PBMCs. Subjects who had been exposed to COVID-19, were actively infected with it, or had recovered from it provided the deeply sampled blood TCRbeta repertoires that made up the dataset. The repertoires were released in a freely available public database meant as a resource for research on the immune response to SARS-CoV-2. Samples came from the ongoing ImmuneRACE study (first 160 participants) plus 1,254 subjects from 6 global collaborators. Sample metadata almost always included a de-identified subject ID, COVID-19 status, age in years and sex. Where available, HLA class I and class II types were obtained from metadata supplied by the sample provider rather than from assay-based typing.

From its cysteine to its phenylalanine, the CDR3 spans 15 amino acids. This entry keeps only the CDR3 DNA: 45 bases, framed from base 1. For CDR1 and CDR2, the germline V gene (reference sequence) lists SEHNR and FQNEAQ. The immunoSEQ Assay, a bias-controlled multiplex PCR, was used to amplify TCRbeta CDR3 regions from genomic DNA. Concerning the study's data processing: Within the assay, amplification of reference gene primers was used to estimate how many nucleated cells each sample contained. To quantify the absolute abundance of each unique TCRbeta CDR3 rearrangement, sequence reads were collapsed and filtered. For each sample, productive Simpson clonality was calculated as the square root of Simpson's diversity index over productive rearrangements. TCRdb stores this immuneACCESS table with in-frame sequences only. Part of the clones is absent; in the studies checked, under half of the shortfall reflects unresolved V genes, and no reason is known for the rest. V, J and clone size were drawn from that table, and D and trimming were deduced from the DNA. For this sample there are 250,000 to 400,000 clones; over 75% appear just once. The ten largest make up 1% of the sample.

What the work shows at the level of the full study, not this receptor alone: How much clinical and demographic metadata was included differed by source and by participant, and the metadata was provided uncurated.

The rearranged chain carries TRBV7-9 and TRBJ1-1, with the D gene too uncertain to name. The sequence derives from a man aged 50 to 60 with active or convalescent COVID-19. Source material: peripheral blood. The nucleotides read TGTGCCAGCAGCGGCCCCCGGACGGGGAACTCTGAAGCTTTCTTT. It specifies CASSGPRTGNSEAFF. Extended through the reference TRBV7-9 and TRBJ1-1 proteins, this CDR3 yields the full variable domain: DTGVSQNPRHKITKRGQNVTFRCDPISEHNRLYWYRQTLGQGPEFLTYFQNEAQLEKSRLLSDRFSAERPKGSFSTLEIQRTEQGDSAMYLCASSGPRTGNSEAFFGQGTRLTVV.